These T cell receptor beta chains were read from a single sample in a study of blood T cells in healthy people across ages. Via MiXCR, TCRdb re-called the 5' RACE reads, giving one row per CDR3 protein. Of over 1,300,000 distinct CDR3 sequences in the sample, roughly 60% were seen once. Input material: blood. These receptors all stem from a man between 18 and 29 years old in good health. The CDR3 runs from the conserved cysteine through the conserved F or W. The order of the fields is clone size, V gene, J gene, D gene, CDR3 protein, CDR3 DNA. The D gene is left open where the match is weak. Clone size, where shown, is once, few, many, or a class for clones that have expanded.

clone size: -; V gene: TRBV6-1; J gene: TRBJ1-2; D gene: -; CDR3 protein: CASSEAIGGGYGYTF; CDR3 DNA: TGTGCCAGCAGTGAAGCGATCGGAGGGGGGTATGGCTACACCTTC
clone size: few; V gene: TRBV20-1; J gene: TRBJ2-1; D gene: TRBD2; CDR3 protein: CSARDRFATPGLRVNEQFF; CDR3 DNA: TGCAGTGCTAGAGATCGGTTTGCAACACCGGGACTACGTGTAAATGAGCAGTTCTTC
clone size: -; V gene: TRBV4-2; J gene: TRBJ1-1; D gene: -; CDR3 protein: CARSQARDTEAFF; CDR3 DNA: TGTGCCCGCAGCCAAGCCCGAGACACTGAAGCTTTCTTT
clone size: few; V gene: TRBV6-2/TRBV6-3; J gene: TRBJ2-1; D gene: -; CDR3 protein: CASTSRSEQFF; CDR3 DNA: TGTGCCAGCACGTCTAGGAGTGAGCAGTTCTTC
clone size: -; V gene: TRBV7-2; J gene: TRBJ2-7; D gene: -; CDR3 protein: CASSFNGSPSYEQYF; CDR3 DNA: TGTGCCAGCAGCTTCAACGGATCTCCTTCCTACGAGCAGTACTTC
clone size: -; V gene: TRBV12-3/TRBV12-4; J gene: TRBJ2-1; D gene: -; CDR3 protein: CASSFGFEQFF; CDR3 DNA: TGTGCCAGCAGTTTTGGGTTTGAGCAGTTCTTC
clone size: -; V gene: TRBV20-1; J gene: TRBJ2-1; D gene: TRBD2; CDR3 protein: CSAPTSGYYNEQFF; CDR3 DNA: TGCAGTGCTCCCACTAGCGGGTATTACAATGAGCAGTTCTTC
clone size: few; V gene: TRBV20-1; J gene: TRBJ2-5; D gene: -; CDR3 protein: CSASKGETQYF; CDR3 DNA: TGCAGTGCTAGTAAGGGGGAGACCCAGTACTTC
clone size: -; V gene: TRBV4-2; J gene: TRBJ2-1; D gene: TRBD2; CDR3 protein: CASSRLGASGGLSYNEQFF; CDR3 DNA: TGTGCCAGCAGCCGCCTAGGGGCTAGCGGAGGCCTCTCCTACAATGAGCAGTTCTTC
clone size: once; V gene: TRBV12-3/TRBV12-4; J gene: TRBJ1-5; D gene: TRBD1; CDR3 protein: CASDRGRGQPQHF; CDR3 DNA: TGTGCCAGCGACAGGGGCCGGGGTCAGCCCCAGCATTTT
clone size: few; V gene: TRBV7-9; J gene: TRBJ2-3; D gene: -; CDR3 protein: CASSFARGDTQYF; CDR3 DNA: TGTGCCAGCAGCTTTGCGCGAGGGGATACGCAGTATTTT
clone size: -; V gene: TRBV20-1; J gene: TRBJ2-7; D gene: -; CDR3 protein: CSARDISGEDVYEQYF; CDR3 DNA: TGCAGTGCTAGAGATATATCAGGGGAAGATGTCTACGAGCAGTACTTC
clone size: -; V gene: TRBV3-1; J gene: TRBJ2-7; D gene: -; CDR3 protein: CASSQVTRFYEQYF; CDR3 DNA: TGTGCCAGCAGCCAAGTAACTCGATTCTACGAGCAGTACTTC
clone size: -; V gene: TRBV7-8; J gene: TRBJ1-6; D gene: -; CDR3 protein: CASSLEEAQGYNSPLHF; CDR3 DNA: TGTGCCAGCAGTTTAGAGGAGGCCCAGGGCTATAATTCACCCCTCCACTTT
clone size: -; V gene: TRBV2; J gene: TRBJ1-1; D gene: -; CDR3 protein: CASSGGSLVTEAFF; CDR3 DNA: TGTGCCAGCAGTGGAGGGAGTTTAGTCACTGAAGCTTTCTTT
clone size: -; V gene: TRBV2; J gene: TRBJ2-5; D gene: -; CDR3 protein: CASKAGNPQETQYF; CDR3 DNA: TGTGCCAGCAAGGCAGGGAACCCCCAAGAGACCCAGTACTTC
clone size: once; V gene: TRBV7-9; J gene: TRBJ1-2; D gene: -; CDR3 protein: CATLGTEYGYTF; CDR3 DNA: TGTGCCACCCTTGGGACGGAATATGGCTACACCTTC
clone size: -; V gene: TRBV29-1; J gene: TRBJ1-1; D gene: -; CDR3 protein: CSVKRLSTEGEAFF; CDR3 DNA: TGCAGCGTTAAACGCTTGTCCACGGAGGGGGAAGCTTTCTTT
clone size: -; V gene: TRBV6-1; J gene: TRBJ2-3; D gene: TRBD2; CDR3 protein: CASSEGTSGSSDTQYF; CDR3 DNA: TGTGCCAGCAGTGAGGGGACTAGCGGGAGTTCAGATACGCAGTATTTT
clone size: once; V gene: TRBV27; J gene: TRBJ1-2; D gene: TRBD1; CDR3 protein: CASSPSGGFGYTF; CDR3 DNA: TGTGCCAGCAGTCCCTCAGGGGGCTTTGGCTACACCTTC
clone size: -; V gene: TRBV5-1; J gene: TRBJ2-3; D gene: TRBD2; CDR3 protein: CASSSGLGRSTDTQYF; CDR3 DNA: TGCGCCAGCAGCTCGGGACTAGGTCGTAGCACAGATACGCAGTATTTT
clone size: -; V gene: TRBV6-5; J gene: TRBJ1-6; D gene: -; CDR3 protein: CASIRMESPLHF; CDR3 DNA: TGTGCCAGCATCCGAATGGAATCACCCCTCCACTTT
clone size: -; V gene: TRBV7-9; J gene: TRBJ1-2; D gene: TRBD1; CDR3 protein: CASSLDRVVYGYTF; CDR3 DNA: TGTGCCAGCAGCCTCGACAGGGTTGTCTATGGCTACACCTTC
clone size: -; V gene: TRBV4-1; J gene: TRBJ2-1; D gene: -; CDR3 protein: CASSNPTSEFF; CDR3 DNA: TGCGCCAGCAGCAACCCGACATCGGAGTTCTTC
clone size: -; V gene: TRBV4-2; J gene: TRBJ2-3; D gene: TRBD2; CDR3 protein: CASSQDAGVIDTQYF; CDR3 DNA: TGTGCCAGCAGCCAAGATGCGGGAGTCATAGATACGCAGTATTTT
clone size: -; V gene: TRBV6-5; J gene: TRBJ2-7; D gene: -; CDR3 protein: CASSYSGQVSYNEQYF; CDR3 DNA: TGTGCCAGCAGTTACTCGGGACAAGTTTCCTACAATGAGCAGTACTTC
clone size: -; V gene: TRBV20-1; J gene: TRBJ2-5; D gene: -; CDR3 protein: CSARGARREETQYF; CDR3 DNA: TGCAGTGCTAGGGGGGCGCGAAGGGAAGAGACCCAGTACTTC
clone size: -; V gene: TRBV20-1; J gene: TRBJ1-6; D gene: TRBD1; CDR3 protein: CSAAVLGTGGNSPLHF; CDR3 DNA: TGCAGTGCTGCCGTTTTAGGGACAGGTGGAAATTCACCCCTCCACTTT